This is a list of T cell receptor beta chains from one sample in a study of regulatory T cells in long-lasting Graves disease. Each CDR3 protein is one row after TCRdb ran MiXCR on the multiplex PCR reads. Seen here are 550,000 to 650,000 distinct CDR3 sequences, roughly 15% observed once, and the top ten hold approximately 12%. These data also featured in a second study, about T cells in Graves' hyperthyroidism and ophthalmopathy.

The sequences come from peripheral blood mononuclear cells (PBMCs), collected at new diagnosis, from a patient treated with antithyroid drugs. The source is a man aged 18 to 35 with Graves disease. CDR3s include the opening cysteine and the closing phenylalanine or tryptophan. A D gene is named only where the DNA matches it firmly. Some rows have no size entry. The others give once, few or many, or a class for an expanded clone.

D gene	V gene	J gene	clone size	CDR3 protein	CDR3 DNA
NA	TRBV3-1	TRBJ1-1	many	CASSHAGRNTEAFF	TGTGCCAGCAGCCACGCGGGCAGGAACACTGAAGCTTTCTTT
TRBD2	TRBV12-3/TRBV12-4	TRBJ2-1	many	CASSLAVASGYNEQFF	TGTGCCAGCAGTTTAGCCGTCGCTAGCGGGTACAATGAGCAGTTCTTC
TRBD2	TRBV20-1	TRBJ2-7	few	CSARVTGGGLYEQYF	TGCAGTGCTAGAGTGACGGGAGGGGGTCTCTACGAGCAGTACTTC
TRBD2	TRBV11-2	TRBJ2-3	NA	CASSFTRTSTSTDTQYF	TGTGCCAGCAGCTTTACGAGGACTAGCACTAGCACAGATACGCAGTATTTT
NA	TRBV9	TRBJ2-7	NA	CASSGSSGDEQYF	TGTGCCAGCAGCGGATCTTCCGGGGACGAGCAGTACTTC
NA	TRBV3-1	TRBJ1-6	few	CASSEGTGNSPLHF	TGTGCCAGCAGCGAAGGGACGGGCAATTCACCCCTCCACTTT
TRBD2	TRBV7-9	TRBJ2-3	NA	CASSLAWGGSVTDTQYF	TGTGCCAGCAGCTTAGCGTGGGGCGGGAGCGTAACAGATACGCAGTATTTT
TRBD1	TRBV2	TRBJ1-2	many	CASTKDRDYGYTF	TGTGCCAGCACCAAGGACAGGGACTATGGCTACACCTTC
TRBD1	TRBV28	TRBJ1-4	NA	CASSRQGAVEKLLF	TGTGCCAGCAGTAGACAGGGGGCGGTTGAAAAACTGCTTTTT
NA	TRBV6-1	TRBJ1-5	many	CASSIQDSNQPQHF	TGTGCCAGCAGTATACAGGATAGCAATCAGCCCCAGCATTTT
NA	TRBV6-1	TRBJ2-7	NA	CASRQTYYEQYF	TGTGCCAGCAGACAGACCTACTACGAGCAGTACTTC